This entry features one T cell receptor beta chain sequence. The sample comes from a study of blood T cell repertoires in COVID-19. Looking at the study overall: Sites across the United States, Italy and Spain contributed samples from acute and convalescent COVID-19. The cDNA or gDNA used as material had been derived from T cells, B-cell-depleted T cells, or PBMCs.

The data were produced by immunoSEQ multiplex PCR, yet TCRdb's version contains in-frame clones alone and is incomplete. The data hold about 81,000 clones, with 89% observed a single time. Sequenced material: peripheral blood. This clonotype was obtained from a woman older than 75 with active COVID-19.

For the CDR3, the DNA is TGTGCCAGCAGTTCGACTAGCGGGAGCTTTATCGAGCAGTACTTC. As protein: CASSSTSGSFIEQYF. The V gene is TRBV6-2 or TRBV6-3, the J gene TRBJ2-7; 12 bases are a match to TRBD2. The trim removed 4 bases at V and 6 bases at J, leaving 7 bases unmatched. In germline, CDR1 is MNHEY, CDR2 SVGEGT. This CDR3 has 15 amino acids.